These 10 T cell receptor beta chains share one sample of origin, sequenced in a study of blood T cell repertoires in COVID-19. The data were produced by immunoSEQ multiplex PCR, yet TCRdb's version contains in-frame clones alone and is incomplete. The sample yields 200,000 or so clones, 88% seen once. The source material was PBMCs or T cells enriched from blood (not recorded which). Every receptor here comes from a woman between 40 and 50 years old with acute COVID-19.

The chain links TRBV2 to TRBJ2-6, with 9 bases lining up with TRBD1. After removal of 7 bases from V and 2 bases from J, the junction contained 6 bases not matched to a gene. Germline CDR1 and CDR2: SNHLY and FYNNEI. The CDR3 totals 16 residues. For the CDR3, the DNA is TGTGCCAGCAAAAGGGACAGGGAGACTGGGGCCAACGTCCTGACTTTC. Protein product: CASKRDRETGANVLTF.

In this sample, this clone turned up a few times. This chain joins TRBV5-1 and TRBJ1-6; the D is unclear. CDR3 size: 14 residues. Germline CDR1 is SGHRS and CDR2 is YFSETQ. V dropped 0 bases and J dropped 5 bases, with 6 bases sitting between them. The CDR3 sequence is CASSLGGDNSPLHF. CDR3 DNA: TGCGCCAGCAGCTTGGGCGGTGATAATTCACCCCTCCACTTT.

This chain uses TRBV9 with TRBJ1-2; a possible D gene is TRBD1 (6 bases). This CDR3 comprises 15 residues. Trimming left V 6 bases short and J 0 bases short, with 15 bases between. Germline V CDR1 and CDR2: SGDLS, YYNGEE. In nucleotides, the CDR3 is TGTGCCAGCACCCGTACAGGGTTAGCTAACTATGGCTACACCTTC. Translated: CASTRTGLANYGYTF.

The chain combines TRBV5-8 with TRBJ1-3; 8 bases map to TRBD1. The trim removed 0 bases at V and 4 bases at J, leaving 0 bases unmatched. Germline values: CDR1 SGHTS, CDR2 YDEGEE. The CDR3 has 14 amino acids. CDR3 sequence reads: CASSLGQGGNTIYF. CDR3 DNA sequence: TGTGCCAGCAGCTTGGGACAGGGGGGAAACACCATATATTTT.

The chain uses TRBV15 and TRBJ1-1; no clear D gene. This CDR3 contains 15 residues. Per germline, CDR1 LNHNV and CDR2 YYDKDF (reference sequence). Trimming cost V 0 bases and J 1 base, with 9 bases left between them. CDR3 DNA sequence: TGTGCCACCAGCAGAGACGCACAACCGAACACTGAAGCTTTCTTT. The encoded protein is CATSRDAQPNTEAFF.

This chain uses TRBV7-2 with TRBJ2-7; 11 bases align to TRBD2. Germline trimming cut 2 bases from V and 6 bases from J; bases unmatched to any gene: 9. This CDR3 has 16 amino acids. The germline CDR1 and CDR2 sequences are SGHTA and FQGNSA. The CDR3 here is CASSLRGSGGAVEQYF. CDR3 DNA: TGTGCCAGCAGCTTACGGGGTAGCGGGGGGGCGGTCGAGCAGTACTTC.

The chain employs TRBV4-3 and TRBJ2-1, with TRBD2 as a possible D gene (7 bases). Trimming removed 1 base from V and 8 bases from J, with 18 bases in between. The germline V gene has CDR1 LGHNA and CDR2 YSLEER. This CDR3 spans 16 amino acids. CDR3 coding DNA: TGCGCCAGCAGCCAAGTGCTACGGGGGGCCGGATATGAGCAGTTCTTC. This sequence encodes CASSQVLRGAGYEQFF.

The V gene is TRBV5-1, the J gene TRBJ1-1, with TRBD1 matching 7 bases. Germline V gives CDR1 SGHRS, CDR2 YFSETQ. V shed 4 bases, J shed 3 bases, and the junction held 18 bases outside the gene matches. This CDR3 contains 18 residues. This chain's CDR3 is CASSGNRGYPEGDTEAFF. The CDR3 DNA follows: TGCGCCAGCAGCGGAAACAGGGGTTACCCCGAAGGAGACACTGAAGCTTTCTTT.

The J gene is TRBJ2-3, the V gene TRBV3-1 (or the pseudogene TRBV3-2), with TRBD2 matching 12 bases. Germline CDR1 reads LGHDT; CDR2 reads YNNKEL (reference sequence). The CDR3 sequence is 16 residues long. Unmatched junction bases numbered 3, after V lost 4 bases and J lost 1 base. The chain's CDR3 is CASSLRLAGGTDTQYF. The CDR3 DNA reads as TGTGCCAGCAGCCTCCGACTAGCGGGGGGCACAGATACGCAGTATTTT.

This sequence joins TRBV11-2 and TRBJ1-1; 7 nucleotides match TRBD1. CDR1 and CDR2 from the germline V gene are SGHAT and FQNNGV. V was clipped by 6 bases and J by 3 bases; unmatched bases: 13. The CDR3 runs 16 residues. CDR3 protein: CASRPMTGRQDTEAFF. The CDR3 coding sequence is TGTGCCAGCAGACCTATGACAGGGCGGCAGGACACTGAAGCTTTCTTT.